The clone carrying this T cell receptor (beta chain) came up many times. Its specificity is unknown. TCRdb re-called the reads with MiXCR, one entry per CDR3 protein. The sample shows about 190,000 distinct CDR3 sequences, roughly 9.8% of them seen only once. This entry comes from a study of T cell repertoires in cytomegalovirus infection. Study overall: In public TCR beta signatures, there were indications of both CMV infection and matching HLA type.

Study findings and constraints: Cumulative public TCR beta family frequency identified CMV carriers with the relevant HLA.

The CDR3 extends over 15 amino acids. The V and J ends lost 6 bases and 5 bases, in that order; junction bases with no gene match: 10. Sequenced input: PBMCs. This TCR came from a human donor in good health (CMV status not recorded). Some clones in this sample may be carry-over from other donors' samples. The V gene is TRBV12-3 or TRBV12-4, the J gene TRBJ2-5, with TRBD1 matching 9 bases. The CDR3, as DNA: TGTGCCAGCAGGCCCGGACAGGGGCAGTTTGAGACCCAGTACTTC. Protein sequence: CASRPGQGQFETQYF.